The 17 T cell receptor beta chains given below trace back to one sample, sequenced in a study of cytomegalovirus exposure and HLA in healthy donors. With 60 Vbeta and 13 Jbeta primers, the PCR was carried out. Using immunoSEQ multiplex PCR, the repertoire was profiled, and TCRdb retains in-frame clones only, with some absent. The sample lists approximately 130,000 clones, roughly three quarters occurring once. Source material: PBMCs. These receptors came from a male donor in good health and CMV-seronegative.

A word on this clone: At one boundary the junction diverges from the germline segment, which might be a read error. The CDR3 DNA is TGTTCCAGCAGCTACGACTCTTCACCCCTCCACTTT. It specifies CSSSYDSSPLHF. The V and J genes are TRBV7-9 and TRBJ1-6; D call uncertain. Germline values: CDR1 SEHNR, CDR2 FQNEAQ (reference sequence). This CDR3 spans 12 amino acids.

V gene TRBV30 combines with J gene TRBJ1-1; D is possibly TRBD1 (5 bases). V lost 1 base and J lost 11, with 11 bases in between. The germline gives CDR1 GTSNPN, CDR2 SVGIG (reference sequence). CDR3 length: 11 amino acids. The CDR3 region is CAWSEQGGAFF. The CDR3 DNA reads TGTGCCTGGAGTGAGCAGGGAGGGGCTTTCTTT.

V and J are TRBV5-6 and TRBJ2-5; TRBD2 is a possible D gene (5 bases). CDR1 is SGHDT and CDR2 is YYEEEE in the germline V gene. V lost 0 bases, J lost 5 bases, and 11 bases lay in between. CDR3 length: 14 residues. Here the CDR3 reads CASSLGKGGETQYF. The CDR3 nucleotides read TGTGCCAGCAGCTTGGGGAAGGGCGGGGAGACCCAGTACTTC. Based on the CDR3 plus reference TRBV5-6 and TRBJ2-5, the full variable domain is DAGVTQSPTHLIKTRGQQVTLRCSPKSGHDTVSWYQQALGQGPQFIFQYYEEEERQRGNFPDRFSGHQFPNYSSELNVNALLLGDSALYLCASSLGKGGETQYFGPGTRLLVL.

This clone turned up a few times. V and J are TRBV4-3 and TRBJ1-3, with D possibly being TRBD1 (5 bases). This CDR3 has 18 amino acids. V lost 1 base and J 4 bases, leaving 20 bases between the germline ends. The V gene's germline CDR1 is LGHNA and CDR2 YSLEER. DNA for the CDR3: TGCGCCAGCAGCCAAGGGGGCGAGTCGCACATGGGGGGAAACACCATATATTTT. Protein product: CASSQGGESHMGGNTIYF.

V gene TRBV23-1 combines with J gene TRBJ2-1; 7 bases map to TRBD2. TRBV23-1 is an ORF, and what it does is uncertain. V dropped 2 bases and J dropped 1; count of bases not matched to a gene: 5. This CDR3 region has 16 residues. CDR3 loop: CASSQLAGDSYNEQFF. In nucleotides, the CDR3 is TGCGCCAGCAGTCAACTTGCGGGGGATTCCTACAATGAGCAGTTCTTC.

The V and J genes are TRBV19 and TRBJ1-1; D is unclear. V lost 3 bases to trimming and J lost 10 bases, with 12 bases between them. The CDR3 spans 12 residues. Germline V gene sequence: CDR1 LNHDA, CDR2 SQIVND (reference sequence). CDR3 sequence reads: CASSIREGRAFF. CDR3 nucleotide sequence: TGTGCCAGTAGTATTCGGGAAGGCCGAGCTTTCTTT.

With regard to this clone: The germline gene is not matched at one end of the junction; a read error may be the cause. The CDR3 DNA reads as TGTGCCAGCAGTTTAGCGGGGGGGCTCTACAATGAGCAGTTCTTC. Encoded protein: CASSLAGGLYNEQFF. The V call is TRBV13, the J call TRBJ2-1, with 11 nucleotides matching TRBD2. Germline V gives CDR1 PRHDT, CDR2 FYEKMQ (reference sequence). The CDR3 has 15 amino acids.

The V gene is TRBV2, the J gene TRBJ1-5; 10 bases fit TRBD1. The CDR3 spans 15 residues. In germline, CDR1 is SNHLY, CDR2 FYNNEI. With 10 bases clipped from V and 1 base from J, the junction kept 7 bases outside the gene matches. For the CDR3, the DNA is TGTGCCACCCGGGACAGGGGACGGAGCAATCAGCCCCAGCATTTT. Amino acids: CATRDRGRSNQPQHF.

The chain employs TRBV27 and TRBJ1-1; D is possibly TRBD1 (5 bases). Looked up from germline, CDR1 is MNHEY and CDR2 is SMNVEV (reference sequence). The V and J ends lost 5 bases and 6 bases respectively, with 16 bases between them. The CDR3 extends over 14 amino acids. For the CDR3, the DNA is TGTGCCAGCAGTGCCGTCCAGGGCCCAGCTGAAGCTTTCTTT. As protein: CASSAVQGPAEAFF.

This clone was observed once. This chain links TRBV9 with TRBJ2-5; 7 nucleotides match TRBD2. Trimming at V came to 0 bases and at J to 7 bases, leaving 6 bases not matched to a gene. CDR3 length: 14 residues. The germline CDR1 and CDR2 sequences are SGDLS and YYNGEE. CDR3 nucleotides: TGTGCCAGCAGCGTAGGTGGCGGCGGGGGGACCCAGTACTTC. It specifies CASSVGGGGGTQYF.

The chain joins TRBV11-2 to TRBJ2-1; no definite D call. V was cut by 3 bases and J by 1 base, with 16 bases left in between. The CDR3 runs to 17 residues. CDR1 and CDR2 from the germline V gene are SGHAT and FQNNGV. CDR3 coding DNA: TGTGCCAGCAGCTTTTTGCATGGAACGAGGTCCTACAATGAGCAGTTCTTC. This codes for CASSFLHGTRSYNEQFF.

J is TRBJ2-2 and V is TRBV11-2, with 10 bases lining up with TRBD2. Germline V gene data show CDR1 as SGHAT and CDR2 as FQNNGV. The CDR3 runs to 17 residues. The ends lost 6 bases at V and 8 bases at J; junction bases unmatched: 15. The CDR3 spells CASRLGSASGGTGELFF. DNA of the CDR3: TGTGCCAGCAGGCTAGGATCGGCTAGCGGGGGTACGGGGGAGCTGTTTTTT.

The chain joins TRBV7-8 to TRBJ1-1, with TRBD1 identical over 7 bases. Germline CDR1 is SGHVS and CDR2 is FQNEAQ. Unmatched junction bases numbered 14, after V lost 5 bases and J lost 2 bases. The CDR3 is 17 amino acids. CDR3 amino acids: CASSGQRQGDINTEAFF. CDR3 nucleotide sequence: TGTGCCAGCAGCGGACAAAGACAGGGAGACATCAACACTGAAGCTTTCTTT.

This clone was seen a handful of times. The chain recombines TRBV6-6 with TRBJ1-4; tentative D call: TRBD1 (6 bases). The length of the CDR3 is 14 residues. Germline V gives CDR1 MNHNY, CDR2 SVGAGI (reference sequence). Deletions cut 5 bases from V and 6 bases from J, with 13 bases between. The DNA of the CDR3 is TGTGCCAGCAGTGCACCGGACAGTCATGAAAAACTGTTTTTT. It translates to CASSAPDSHEKLFF.

V is TRBV29-1 and J is TRBJ2-1, with D perhaps matching TRBD2 (5 bases). This CDR3 contains 15 residues. Germline values: CDR1 SQVTM, CDR2 ANQGSEA. Trimming left V 1 base short and J 3 bases short, with 13 bases between. CDR3: CSVEGGAPNYNEQFF. CDR3 in DNA: TGCAGCGTTGAAGGGGGAGCCCCAAACTACAATGAGCAGTTCTTC.

This clone occurred a few times. The same CDR3 is also encoded by other DNA sequences in this sample. V usage is TRBV6-5 and J usage is TRBJ1-2; D unresolved. From germline, CDR1 is MNHEY and CDR2 SVGAGI. The CDR3 has 14 residues. V dropped 2 bases and J dropped 4 bases, with 11 bases sitting between them. The CDR3 spells CASSYGSRSYGYTF. The CDR3 DNA sequence: TGTGCCAGCAGTTACGGGAGTAGGAGCTATGGCTACACCTTC.

V gene TRBV2 combines with J gene TRBJ1-1; D may be TRBD1 (5 bases). Trimming took 3 bases from V and 3 from J, leaving 14 bases between them. There are 15 residues in the CDR3. CDR1 is SNHLY, CDR2 FYNNEI, per germline. CDR3 residues: CASSDLGGGYTEAFF. The CDR3 DNA sequence: TGTGCCAGCAGTGATCTCGGGGGAGGTTACACTGAAGCTTTCTTT. Together with reference TRBV2 and TRBJ1-1, the CDR3 gives the full variable domain: EPEVTQTPSHQVTQMGQEVILRCVPISNHLYFYWYRQILGQKVEFLVSFYNNEISEKSEIFDDQFSVERPDGSNFTLKIRSTKLEDSAMYFCASSDLGGGYTEAFFGQGTRLTVV.